A single sample gave rise to the 14 T cell receptor beta chains below, sequenced in a study of molecular identifiers for immune sequencing clone quantification. TCRdb recomputed calls from the PCR reads with MiXCR, one row per CDR3 protein. The sample yields about 500,000 distinct CDR3 sequences, roughly 26% seen once. Sequenced: naive CD8+ T cells from blood, with Jurkat cell RNA spiked in. As to subset: FACS-sorted CD8+CD4-CCR7+CD45RA+ naive T cells. The receptors here all came from a human donor in good health. Some libraries in this study had Jurkat cell RNA spiked in.

This clonotype has more than one count but fewer than ten. This sequence joins TRBV21-1 and TRBJ1-3. TRBV21-1 is noted as a pseudogene. CDR3 length: 16 amino acids. The CDR3 protein is CASSKADANSGNTIYF. DNA for the CDR3: TGTGCCAGCAGCAAAGCGGACGCTAACTCTGGAAACACCATATATTTT.

This clonotype was counted only a few times. The V and J genes are TRBV6-2 or TRBV6-3 and TRBJ1-5; a possible D gene is TRBD1 (5 bases). The V end lost 6 bases, the J end lost 3 bases, and 12 bases lay between the germline ends. Per germline, CDR1 MNHEY and CDR2 SVGEGT. This CDR3 is built from 14 residues. This CDR3 is CASRTPGSNQPQHF. The CDR3 DNA reads TGTGCCAGCAGGACGCCAGGGTCCAATCAGCCCCAGCATTTT.

The chain combines TRBV19 with TRBJ1-2; 7 bases are shared with TRBD1. Trimming removed 3 bases from V and 2 bases from J; junction bases left unmatched: 6. The CDR3 loop spans 15 amino acids. CDR1 and CDR2 (germline): LNHDA, SQIVND (reference sequence). The CDR3 reads CASSISSGGNYGYTF. Here the CDR3 DNA reads TGTGCCAGTAGTATTTCGTCAGGGGGGAACTATGGCTACACCTTC.

This clonotype was recorded many times. This chain joins TRBV29-1 and TRBJ1-1, with no clear D. Germline-derived CDR1 and CDR2 are SQVTM and ANQGSEA. This CDR3 has 14 amino acids. The V gene lost 1 base and the J gene lost 3 bases, with 12 bases spanning the gap. Written as DNA, the CDR3 is TGCAGCGTTGAAGTGGTAGGGCAGGACACTGAAGCTTTCTTT. Translating gives CSVEVVGQDTEAFF.

Many counts were recorded for this clonotype. J is TRBJ1-1 and V is TRBV11-2, with TRBD1 matching 9 bases. Losses at the gene ends were 4 bases for V and 3 bases for J; bases not matched to a gene: 9. Germline V gene sequence: CDR1 SGHAT, CDR2 FQNNGV. The CDR3 is 16 residues long. The CDR3 bases are TGTGCCAGCAGCTACGGACAGGGGAATCGATACACTGAAGCTTTCTTT. Translated, it gives CASSYGQGNRYTEAFF. The entire variable domain, with the rest obtained from reference TRBV11-2 and TRBJ1-1, is as follows: EAGVAQSPRYKIIEKRQSVAFWCNPISGHATLYWYQQILGQGPKLLIQFQNNGVVDDSQLPKDRFSAERLKGVDSTLKIQPAKLEDSAVYLCASSYGQGNRYTEAFFGQGTRLTVV.

V and J are TRBV19 and TRBJ2-7; maybe TRBD1 (6 bases). Germline assignment: CDR1 LNHDA and CDR2 SQIVND (reference sequence). The V gene lost 5 bases and the J gene lost 3 bases, with 14 bases spanning the gap. The CDR3 totals 14 residues. The CDR3 reads CASSPGHGHYEQYF. The CDR3 DNA reads TGTGCCAGTAGTCCGGGACACGGTCACTACGAGCAGTACTTC.

This clonotype was counted ten times or more. The rearrangement uses TRBV7-9 and TRBJ2-2; TRBD1 matches 10 bases. The germline CDR1 and CDR2 sequences are SEHNR and FQNEAQ (reference sequence). There are 16 residues in the CDR3. J gave up 2 bases and V 5 bases, and 5 bases lay outside the gene matches. The CDR3 loop is CASSPRDRGNTGELFF. The CDR3 DNA is TGTGCCAGCAGCCCCCGGGACAGGGGAAACACCGGGGAGCTGTTTTTT. The variable domain in full, completed from reference TRBV7-9 and TRBJ2-2, reads DTGVSQNPRHKITKRGQNVTFRCDPISEHNRLYWYRQTLGQGPEFLTYFQNEAQLEKSRLLSDRFSAERPKGSFSTLEIQRTEQGDSAMYLCASSPRDRGNTGELFFGEGSRLTVL.

This clonotype was counted only a few times. V and J are TRBV6-2 or TRBV6-3 and TRBJ2-7; 11 nucleotides match TRBD2. The J segment lost 3 bases and the V segment lost 6 bases, leaving 7 bases of the junction unmatched. The germline V gene encodes CDR1 MNHEY and CDR2 SVGEGT. The CDR3 extends over 15 amino acids. CDR3 loop: CASRVGLAANYEQYF. For the CDR3, the DNA is TGTGCCAGCAGAGTGGGACTAGCGGCAAACTACGAGCAGTACTTC.

Comments on this clonotype: A read error may produce the germline difference seen at one junction end. This chain joins TRBV5-3 and TRBJ2-6; perhaps D is TRBD1 or TRBD2 (5 bases each). TRBV5-3 is identified as an open reading frame with a role that is uncertain. The CDR3 sequence is 15 residues long. CDR3 coding DNA: TGTGCCAGCAGCTTGGCCGAAAGTGGGACCACCGTCCTGACTTTC. This gives the protein CASSLAESGTTVLTF.

The V gene is TRBV6-6, the J gene TRBJ1-1, with D uncertain. Germline CDR1 MNHNY, CDR2 SVGAGI (reference sequence). CDR3 size: 12 residues. Trimming cost V 6 bases and J 4 bases, with 9 bases left between them. The CDR3 nucleotides read TGTGCCAGCAGCTCAGGTCCCACTGAAGCTTTCTTT. It translates to CASSSGPTEAFF.

For this clonotype: A much bigger clone sits one base away, suggesting this may be a read error. The rearrangement uses TRBV29-1 and TRBJ2-7, with D uncertain. This CDR3 is 14 amino acids long. Germline V CDR1 and CDR2: SQVTM, ANQGSEA. This CDR3 reads CSVVRQDHSYEQHF. CDR3 nucleotides: TGCAGCGTTGTGCGCCAGGACCACTCCTACGAGCAGCACTTC.

This clonotype was observed many times. The chain employs TRBV28 and TRBJ2-2, with D perhaps matching TRBD1 (6 bases). The V end lost 6 bases, the J end lost 2 bases, and 16 bases lay between the germline ends. Germline values: CDR1 MDHEN, CDR2 SYDVKM. The CDR3 contains 16 residues. CDR3 residues: CASSQPGTYNTGELFF. The DNA for the CDR3 is TGTGCCAGCAGCCAACCCGGGACATATAACACCGGGGAGCTGTTTTTT.

This clonotype came up a few times. The rearrangement joins TRBV6-2 or TRBV6-3 to TRBJ2-5; 11 nucleotides agree with TRBD1. The CDR3 has 17 residues. V lost 0 bases, J lost 5 bases, and 8 bases stayed unmatched. Germline CDR1 and CDR2: MNHEY and SVGEGT. CDR3 bases: TGTGCCAGCAGTTACTCGCGGACAGGGGGCCTGGTTGAGACCCAGTACTTC. Protein: CASSYSRTGGLVETQYF.

This clonotype has a count of ten or more. The gene calls are TRBV4-3 and TRBJ2-7; no reliable D call. The CDR3 consists of 13 residues. Germline CDR1 and CDR2: LGHNA and YSLEER. V lost 1 base and J lost 4, with 8 bases in between. The CDR3 coding sequence is TGCGCCAGCAGCCAAGGGCAAGAGTACGAGCAGTACTTC. This sequence encodes CASSQGQEYEQYF.